The 15 T cell receptor beta chains listed next were all sequenced from one sample in a study of glioma-infiltrating T cells after dendritic cell vaccination. Time point here: after dendritic cell vaccination, including at tumor progression/relapse. Generated by immunoSEQ multiplex PCR, the TCRdb table keeps only in-frame clones and is missing some. The table includes some 99,000 clones, around 80% detected once. The sequencing used blood, collected after dendritic cell vaccination. Receptor source: a human donor with glioblastoma.

This clone was observed a single time. The chain links TRBV5-1 to TRBJ2-1; D might be TRBD2 (6 bases). Germline CDR1 and CDR2: SGHRS and YFSETQ. V was pared by 0 bases and J by 7 bases, with 14 bases between. The CDR3 has 15 amino acids. DNA of the CDR3: TGCGCCAGCAGCTTGGATTTAGCGGAGGAGAATGAGCAGTTCTTC. Translation: CASSLDLAEENEQFF. The whole variable domain, remainder taken from reference TRBV5-1 and TRBJ2-1, is KAGVTQTPRYLIKTRGQQVTLSCSPISGHRSVSWYQQTPGQGLQFLFEYFSETQRNKGNFPGRFSGRQFSNSRSEMNVSTLELGDSALYLCASSLDLAEENEQFFGPGTRLTVL.

The chain links TRBV13 to TRBJ2-5, with 10 bases that match TRBD1. CDR3 length equals 17 residues. Losses at the gene ends were 4 bases for V and 2 bases for J; bases not matched to a gene: 10. Germline lookup yields CDR1 PRHDT and CDR2 FYEKMQ (reference sequence). As DNA, the CDR3 is TGTGCCAGCAGCTCAGGACAGGGGGGCGAATGGCAAGAGACCCAGTACTTC. Protein: CASSSGQGGEWQETQYF.

The chain recombines TRBV7-9 with TRBJ2-3, with a tentative D call TRBD1 (6 bases). The CDR3 totals 16 residues. Trimming removed 2 bases from V and 2 bases from J, with 14 bases in between. Germline V gives CDR1 SEHNR, CDR2 FQNEAQ (reference sequence). The CDR3 here is CASSLTWGPSTDTQYF. The CDR3 nucleotides read TGTGCCAGCAGCTTAACTTGGGGGCCTTCCACAGATACGCAGTATTTT.

V and J are TRBV18 and TRBJ1-1, with 7 bases lining up with TRBD1. Trimming removed 3 bases from V and 3 bases from J; junction bases left unmatched: 16. Looked up from germline, CDR1 is KGHSH and CDR2 is LQKENI. The CDR3 contains 18 residues. The CDR3 bases are TGTGCCAGCTCACCCGTTGTGACAGAGACAGGGACTGACACTGAAGCTTTCTTT. It is translated as CASSPVVTETGTDTEAFF.

This sequence joins TRBV18 and TRBJ1-2; TRBD1 might be the D (6 bases). Deletions cut 0 bases from V and 3 bases from J, with 17 bases between. The V gene's germline CDR1 is KGHSH and CDR2 LQKENI. The CDR3 has 17 amino acids. The CDR3 loop is CASSPPFGERGYYGYTF. The CDR3 region has the DNA TGTGCCAGCTCACCACCATTTGGCGAAAGGGGGTACTATGGCTACACCTTC.

The chain recombines TRBV10-1 with TRBJ2-3; 8 nucleotides match TRBD2. From germline, CDR1 is WNHNN and CDR2 SYGVQD (reference sequence). This CDR3 comprises 18 residues. Losses at the gene ends were 2 bases for V and 0 bases for J; bases not matched to a gene: 10. The CDR3 nucleotides read TGCGCCAGCAGTGAGGGGAGCGGGAGCTACGAGAGCACAGATACGCAGTATTTT. It specifies CASSEGSGSYESTDTQYF.

The chain carries TRBV6-5 and TRBJ2-7; D may be TRBD1 (5 bases). Germline CDR1 and CDR2: MNHEY and SVGAGI. Trimming cost V 2 bases and J 1 base, with 6 bases left between them. The CDR3 is made up of 13 amino acids. The CDR3 DNA is TGTGCCAGCAGTTACGACAGATCCTACGAGCAGTACTTC. Encoded protein: CASSYDRSYEQYF.

The V and J genes are TRBV10-3 and TRBJ1-2; D remains ambiguous. This CDR3 spans 14 amino acids. The V and J ends lost 3 bases and 4 bases respectively, with 12 bases between them. Germline V gene data show CDR1 as ENHRY and CDR2 as SYGVKD. CDR3 sequence: CAISDVQSSYGYTF. The CDR3 DNA is TGTGCCATCAGTGACGTACAGTCTTCCTATGGCTACACCTTC.

CDR3 residues: CASSLKLAGVGSGELFF. The CDR3 DNA sequence: TGTGCCAGCAGCTTAAAGCTAGCGGGAGTTGGGTCCGGGGAGCTGTTTTTT. The rearrangement uses TRBV7-3 and TRBJ2-2; 10 bases align to TRBD2. This CDR3 has 17 amino acids. Trimming cost V 1 base and J 6 bases; bases outside gene matches: 8. CDR1 is SGHTA and CDR2 is FQGTGA in the germline V gene.

The chain links TRBV19 to TRBJ1-3; D might be TRBD1 (5 bases). This CDR3 is built from 13 residues. The V end was cut by 5 bases, the J end by 2 bases, with 7 bases between. Germline values: CDR1 LNHDA, CDR2 SQIVND (reference sequence). CDR3 sequence: CASSGGAGNTIYF. The DNA for the CDR3 is TGTGCCAGTAGTGGAGGGGCTGGAAACACCATATATTTT.

On this clone itself: This may stem from a read error, because a much larger clone lies one nucleotide away. V usage is TRBV6-1 and J usage is TRBJ1-5; a weak D match, TRBD1 (6 bases). Germline assignment: CDR1 MNHNS and CDR2 SASEGT. Between the trimmed V and J ends, which lost 1 base and 0 bases, there was a span of 7 bases. The CDR3 has 15 amino acids. The CDR3 sequence is CASSEGGHSNQPQHF. CDR3 nucleotide sequence: TGTGCCAGCAGTGAAGGGGGACATAGCAATCAGCCCCAGCATTTT.

The V and J genes are TRBV9 and TRBJ2-6; D remains unclear. The CDR3 sequence is 14 residues long. With 4 bases removed from V and 5 bases from J, the gap between germline ends came to 10 bases. Per the germline V gene, CDR1 is SGDLS and CDR2 is YYNGEE. In DNA, the CDR3 is TGTGCCAGCAGCCTACCATCGAGGGCCAACGTCCTGACTTTC. It yields the protein CASSLPSRANVLTF.

This clone appeared a few times. The chain carries TRBV28 and TRBJ1-2, with unresolved D. The length of the CDR3 is 14 residues. V lost 6 bases and J 5 bases, leaving 16 bases between the germline ends. Germline V lookup: CDR1 MDHEN, CDR2 SYDVKM. This CDR3 reads CASRPPDGEYGYTF. The CDR3 bases are TGTGCCAGCAGGCCCCCGGACGGGGAGTATGGCTACACCTTC.

The CDR3 DNA reads TGTGCCAGTAGTATCAGGGCGGAAAGTAATCAGCCCCAGCATTTT. The encoded protein is CASSIRAESNQPQHF. The chain has TRBV19 and TRBJ1-5; a weak D match, TRBD1 (5 bases). V lost 3 bases and J lost 4, with 13 bases in between. CDR1 is LNHDA and CDR2 is SQIVND in the germline V gene (reference sequence). The CDR3 length is 15 residues.

V usage is TRBV9 and J usage is TRBJ2-2; 8 nucleotides line up with TRBD2. CDR1 and CDR2 (germline): SGDLS, YYNGEE. V dropped 0 bases and J dropped 1; count of bases not matched to a gene: 5. This CDR3 has 17 amino acids. CDR3 coding DNA: TGTGCCAGCAGCGTAGACGCTAGCGGGCGGAACACCGGGGAGCTGTTTTTT. This translates into CASSVDASGRNTGELFF.